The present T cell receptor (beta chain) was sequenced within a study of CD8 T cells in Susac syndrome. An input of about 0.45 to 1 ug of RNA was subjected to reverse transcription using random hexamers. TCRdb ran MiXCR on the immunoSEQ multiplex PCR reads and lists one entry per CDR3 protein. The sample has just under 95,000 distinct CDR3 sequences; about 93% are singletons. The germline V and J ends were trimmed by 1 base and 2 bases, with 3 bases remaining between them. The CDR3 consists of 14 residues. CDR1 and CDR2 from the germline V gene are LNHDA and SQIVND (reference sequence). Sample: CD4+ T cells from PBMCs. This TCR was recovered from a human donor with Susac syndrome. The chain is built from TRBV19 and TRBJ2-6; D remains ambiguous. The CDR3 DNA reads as TGTGCCAGTAGTATAGGGGCTGGGGCCAACGTCCTGACTTTC. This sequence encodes CASSIGAGANVLTF.